This is a list of T cell receptor beta chains from one sample in a study of a mutant IDH1 vaccine in newly diagnosed glioma. Only in-frame clones appear in the TCRdb table, and some are missing; sequencing was by immunoSEQ multiplex PCR. Of 40,000 to 45,000 clones in the sample, 82% were seen once. For these TCRs, the target antigens are not known. The sequenced sample was PBMCs, obtained from a glioma patient whose treatment included an IDH1 peptide vaccine. The origin of the receptors is a man aged 18 to 29 with glioma. Some clones in this sample may be carry-over from other donors' samples. The CDR3 runs from the conserved cysteine through the conserved F or W. Each record gives: J gene, V gene, D gene, clone size, CDR3 protein, CDR3 DNA. The D gene is left open where the match is weak. A row's size may be missing; if present it is once, few, many or a size class.

>TRBJ2-3|TRBV4-1|TRBD2|NA
CASSQVTRQLAGADLSTDTQYF
TGCGCCAGCAGCCAAGTCACGCGCCAACTAGCGGGGGCCGACCTTAGCACAGATACGCAGTATTTT
>TRBJ2-6|TRBV27|NA|NA
CASSLSGANVLTF
TGTGCCAGCAGTTTATCTGGGGCCAACGTCCTGACTTTC
>TRBJ2-7|TRBV9|NA|NA
CASRIGPRGYEQYF
TGTGCCAGCAGAATAGGGCCTCGCGGTTACGAGCAGTACTTC
>TRBJ2-1|TRBV2|NA|NA
CASSSGVISGPPSYGYNEQFF
TGTGCCAGCAGTTCAGGTGTAATCTCGGGACCCCCTTCTTACGGCTACAATGAGCAGTTCTTC
>TRBJ1-3|TRBV30|NA|NA
CAWSVRRSSGNTIYF
TGTGCCTGGAGTGTACGGCGGAGCTCTGGAAACACCATATATTTT
>TRBJ1-4|TRBV25-1|NA|NA
CASSGGTNEKLFF
TGTGCCAGCTCCGGGGGAACTAATGAAAAACTGTTTTTT
>TRBJ2-7|TRBV4-3|NA|NA
CASRRRGVAYEQYF
TGCGCCAGTAGGAGGAGGGGGGTGGCCTACGAGCAGTACTTC
>TRBJ2-7|TRBV4-2|NA|NA
CASSQVVQGISSYEQYF
TGTGCCAGCAGCCAAGTAGTACAGGGTATTTCCTCCTACGAGCAGTACTTC
>TRBJ1-1|TRBV7-9|NA|NA
CASSLGTTETEAFF
TGTGCCAGCAGCTTGGGAACGACGGAAACTGAAGCTTTCTTT
>TRBJ2-1|TRBV13|NA|NA
CASSLLDGEQFF
TGTGCCAGCAGCTTACTAGACGGTGAGCAGTTCTTC
>TRBJ2-1|TRBV5-1|NA|NA
CASSFGNNEQFF
TGCGCCAGCAGCTTCGGGAACAATGAGCAGTTCTTC
>TRBJ2-5|TRBV5-1|TRBD1|NA
CASSLARDRSQETQYF
TGCGCCAGCAGCCTTGCGCGGGACAGGTCCCAAGAGACCCAGTACTTC
>TRBJ1-3|TRBV6-5|NA|NA
CASSYRDFSSGNTIYF
TGTGCCAGCAGTTACAGGGACTTCAGCTCTGGAAACACCATATATTTT
>TRBJ1-1|TRBV4-3|NA|NA
CASSHVLSGTGAGAEAFF
TGCGCCAGCAGCCACGTATTATCCGGGACCGGCGCTGGCGCTGAAGCTTTCTTT
>TRBJ1-1|TRBV19|TRBD1|NA
CASSSDRGDTEAFF
TGTGCCAGTAGTTCCGACAGGGGGGACACTGAAGCTTTCTTT
>TRBJ2-2|TRBV5-4|NA|few
CASRMAGHTNTGELFF
TGTGCCAGCAGAATGGCGGGACACACGAACACCGGGGAGCTGTTTTTT
>TRBJ1-5|TRBV19|NA|NA
CASTDSYQPQHF
TGTGCCAGTACCGACAGTTATCAGCCCCAGCATTTT
>TRBJ1-2|TRBV27|TRBD1|NA
CASSSGQGYYGYTF
TGTGCCAGCAGCTCCGGACAGGGTTACTATGGCTACACCTTC
>TRBJ1-5|TRBV30|NA|NA
CAWAVDSNQPQHF
TGTGCCTGGGCTGTGGACAGCAATCAGCCCCAGCATTTT
>TRBJ1-1|TRBV19|NA|NA
CASSIDQRMNTEAFF
TGTGCCAGTAGTATAGATCAACGAATGAACACTGAAGCTTTCTTT
>TRBJ2-5|TRBV7-9|TRBD2|NA
CASSSSTSGAQETQYF
TGTGCCAGCAGCTCGTCGACTAGCGGGGCGCAAGAGACCCAGTACTTC
>TRBJ1-2|TRBV9|NA|once
CASSLREGGYTF
TGTGCCAGCAGCCTCCGGGAGGGTGGCTACACCTTC
>TRBJ1-4|TRBV5-3|NA|NA
CARSLVGEVSEKLFF
TGTGCCAGAAGCTTGGTTGGGGAGGTGAGTGAAAAACTGTTTTTT
>TRBJ2-2|TRBV30|NA|NA
CAWSPPGLAVTGELFF
TGTGCCTGGAGTCCCCCCGGGCTAGCTGTCACCGGGGAGCTGTTTTTT
>TRBJ1-3|TRBV7-9|TRBD1|NA
CASSHSGTGAWAGNTIYF
TGTGCCAGCAGCCACTCCGGGACAGGGGCTTGGGCTGGAAACACCATATATTTT
>TRBJ2-7|TRBV30|TRBD2|NA
CAWTPGLWTVYF
TGTGCCTGGACTCCGGGACTATGGACGGTGTACTTC
>TRBJ2-2|TRBV5-1|TRBD2|NA
CASSLGRTSTNTGELFF
TGCGCCAGCAGCTTGGGACGGACTAGCACCAACACCGGGGAGCTGTTTTTT
>TRBJ1-2|TRBV15|NA|once
CATSTTAIYGYTF
TGTGCCACCAGCACAACAGCGATCTATGGCTACACCTTC
>TRBJ1-4|TRBV11-3|TRBD1|NA
CASSLDDRDATNEKLFF
TGTGCCAGCAGCTTAGATGACAGGGATGCAACTAATGAAAAACTGTTTTTT
>TRBJ2-2|TRBV19|NA|NA
CASKKGLNTGELFF
TGTGCCAGTAAGAAGGGGTTGAACACCGGGGAGCTGTTTTTT
>TRBJ2-7|TRBV5-1|TRBD2|NA
CASSLARLERGLSYEQYF
TGCGCCAGCAGCTTGGCCCGACTAGAGCGGGGGCTGTCCTACGAGCAGTACTTC
>TRBJ1-6|TRBV9|TRBD1|NA
CASSAGDRGNSPLHF
TGTGCCAGCAGCGCAGGAGACAGGGGGAATTCACCCCTCCACTTT
>TRBJ2-5|TRBV7-8|TRBD1|once
CASSWDRDGRETQYF
TGTGCCAGCAGCTGGGACAGGGATGGTCGAGAGACCCAGTACTTC
>TRBJ2-1|TRBV5-6|NA|NA
CASSFGGLVGNEQFF
TGTGCCAGCAGCTTTGGGGGACTTGTGGGCAATGAGCAGTTCTTC
>TRBJ2-5|TRBV6-4|NA|medium-sized
CAILKGGGNQETQYF
TGTGCCATCCTTAAGGGGGGGGGTAACCAAGAGACCCAGTACTTC
>TRBJ2-1|TRBV7-9|TRBD2|NA
CASSPGASGLYNEQFF
TGTGCCAGCAGCCCCGGGGCTAGCGGACTCTACAATGAGCAGTTCTTC
>TRBJ1-1|TRBV7-9|NA|few
CASSLGGKGEAFF
TGTGCCAGCAGCTTGGGGGGTAAGGGAGAAGCTTTCTTT
>TRBJ2-5|TRBV6-6|NA|NA
CASSLTPPETQYF
TGTGCCAGCAGCCTAACTCCTCCGGAGACCCAGTACTTC
>TRBJ1-2|TRBV4-3|NA|NA
CASSQLTADYGYTF
TGCGCCAGCAGCCAACTTACAGCTGACTATGGCTACACCTTC
>TRBJ2-5|TRBV5-1|NA|few
CASSGQETQYF
TGCGCCAGCAGCGGTCAAGAGACCCAGTACTTC